This T cell receptor beta chain was sequenced during a study of blood T cell repertoires in COVID-19 (dated by TCRdb to the early 2020s). The study in broad terms: Collaborator samples came from the United States, Italy and Spain and covered acute and convalescent phases of COVID-19. The samples were drawn from the first 160 participants of the ongoing ImmuneRACE study and from 1,254 subjects provided by 6 global collaborators. Where available, HLA class I and class II types were obtained from metadata supplied by the sample provider rather than from assay-based typing. The prospective study material was composed of cDNA or gDNA derived from T cells, B-cell-depleted T cells, or PBMCs. Deeply sampled blood TCRbeta repertoires from subjects exposed to, actively infected with, or recovered from COVID-19 were included in the dataset. The repertoires were released in a freely available public database intended as a resource for research on the immune response to SARS-CoV-2. Nearly every sample came with metadata listing a de-identified subject ID, COVID-19 status, age in years and sex.

The CDR3 measures 16 amino acids from cysteine to phenylalanine. The only DNA kept is the CDR3, 48 bases in frame from the first base. The V end gives up 5 bases and the J end 4 bases, leaving 8 bases in the junction not matched to a gene. CDR1 and CDR2 were assigned from the germline V gene as MNHEY and SVGEGT. As concerns this clone: What antigen it recognizes has not been identified. No quality values exist for individual bases; no much larger clone is one base distant.

Whole blood was collected in K2EDTA tubes by collaborating institutions according to the institutions' own protocols. Collaborator samples were shipped for TCRbeta analysis as frozen whole blood, isolated PBMCs, or DNA extracted from either sample type. TCRbeta CDR3 regions were amplified from genomic DNA by means of the immunoSEQ Assay, a bias-controlled multiplex PCR. The original methods were these. Within the assay, amplification of reference gene primers was used to estimate how many nucleated cells each sample contained. Sequence reads were collapsed and filtered to measure the absolute abundance of every unique TCRbeta CDR3 rearrangement. For each sample, productive Simpson clonality was calculated by taking the square root of Simpson's diversity index across productive rearrangements. The clones in this table, taken by TCRdb from immuneACCESS, are in-frame only. Not every clone is retained; where verified, under half of the shortfall comes from an unresolved V gene, and the cause of the rest is unknown. The V and J calls and the clone size are those of that table, but D and trimming were determined from the DNA. Recorded for this sample are 100,000 or so clones; roughly 84% of them occurred a single time. The top ten clones comprise 2.1% of the sample.

The paper's findings and limits, for the study overall: The quantity of clinical and demographic metadata differed by source and by participant and was supplied without curation.

The receptor's source is a human donor in a cohort sampled during active COVID-19. The rearrangement joined TRBV6-2 or TRBV6-3 to TRBJ2-3, with 11 bases in between that match TRBD2. Sequenced: peripheral blood. DNA sequence: TGTGCCAGCAGTACGGACATAGCGGGAGGGGCAGATACGCAGTATTTT. This is translated as CASSTDIAGGADTQYF.